The 18 T cell receptor beta chains below come from one sample, sequenced in a study of T cell responses to AZD1222 COVID-19 vaccine. Assay: immunoSEQ multiplex PCR; the TCRdb copy retains only in-frame clones and omits some. The sample lists under 150,000 clones, roughly nine tenths occurring once. The source was peripheral blood, collected 28 days after the second AZD1222 dose. These receptors were obtained from an adult who received the AZD1222 COVID-19 vaccine.

This sequence joins TRBV10-3 and TRBJ2-6; the match to TRBD1 covers 7 bases. J was trimmed by 0 bases and V by 2 bases; bases with no gene match: 7. The CDR3 extends over 18 amino acids. Germline CDR1 is ENHRY and CDR2 is SYGVKD. CDR3 sequence: CAISETGQTISGANVLTF. The CDR3 nucleotides read TGTGCCATCAGTGAGACGGGACAGACGATCTCTGGGGCCAACGTCCTGACTTTC.

The chain couples TRBV21-1 to TRBJ1-5. TRBV21-1 is classified as a pseudogene. The CDR3 sequence is 15 residues long. The CDR3 sequence is CASSKGGLGNQPQHF. For the CDR3, the DNA is TGTGCCAGCAGCAAAGGAGGATTGGGCAATCAGCCCCAGCATTTT.

V is TRBV3-1 (or the pseudogene TRBV3-2) and J is TRBJ2-3; either TRBD1 or TRBD2 may fit D (5 bases each). This CDR3 comprises 16 residues. Trimming pared 3 bases from V and 8 bases from J, leaving 21 bases between. In germline, CDR1 is LGHDT, CDR2 YNNKEL (reference sequence). CDR3 region: CASSQDSLGARVTQYF. CDR3 nucleotide sequence: TGTGCCAGCAGCCAGGACTCTCTTGGGGCGAGGGTTACGCAGTATTTT.

The chain couples TRBV4-2 to TRBJ2-5, with 9 bases aligning to TRBD2. Germline V CDR1 and CDR2: LGHNA, YNFKEQ. The J segment lost 5 bases and the V segment lost 0 bases, leaving 7 bases of the junction unmatched. The CDR3 sequence is 16 residues long. DNA of the CDR3: TGTGCCAGCAGCCAAGATGTGGCTAGCGGGATGGAGACCCAGTACTTC. Translated: CASSQDVASGMETQYF.

In its sample, this clone was seen a few times. The gene calls are TRBV6-4 and TRBJ2-1; 9 bases line up with TRBD2. The CDR3 extends over 15 amino acids. Germline-derived CDR1 and CDR2 are MRHNA and SNTAGT. With V trimmed by 0 bases and J by 8 bases, 5 bases remained unmatched. CDR3 in amino acids: CASSDSGGGDDEQFF. As DNA, the CDR3 is TGTGCCAGCAGTGACTCGGGCGGGGGGGATGATGAGCAGTTCTTC.

The V and J genes are TRBV7-9 and TRBJ1-2; D may be TRBD1 (5 bases). Germline V gene lookup returns CDR1 SEHNR and CDR2 FQNEAQ (reference sequence). Between the trimmed V and J ends, which lost 4 bases and 4 bases, there was a span of 16 bases. The CDR3 has 15 amino acids. The CDR3 is CASSSGTAAFYGYTF. CDR3 sequence (DNA): TGTGCCAGCAGCTCCGGGACCGCTGCTTTCTATGGCTACACCTTC.

The chain recombines TRBV27 with TRBJ1-1; D is unresolved. V lost 4 bases, J lost 4 bases, and 10 bases lay in between. The CDR3 contains 13 residues. Germline lookup yields CDR1 MNHEY and CDR2 SMNVEV (reference sequence). The chain's CDR3 is CASSWKRATEAFF. The CDR3 nucleotides read TGTGCCAGCAGTTGGAAGCGGGCCACTGAAGCTTTCTTT.

The chain uses TRBV27 and TRBJ1-5, with D hard to call. CDR1 MNHEY and CDR2 SMNVEV come from the germline V gene (reference sequence). Trimming took 8 bases from V and 3 from J, leaving 14 bases between them. The length of the CDR3 is 14 residues. DNA for the CDR3: TGTGCCAGCCGACCCGAAAGTTACAATCAGCCCCAGCATTTT. This encodes CASRPESYNQPQHF.

The rearrangement uses TRBV27 and TRBJ1-3; no clear D. Per the germline V gene, CDR1 is MNHEY and CDR2 is SMNVEV (reference sequence). This CDR3 has 17 residues. Between the trimmed V and J ends, which lost 0 bases and 0 bases, there was a span of 12 bases. The CDR3 DNA is TGTGCCAGCAGTTTATCCCCTCCGCCCGGCTCTGGAAACACCATATATTTT. It yields the protein CASSLSPPPGSGNTIYF.

This chain joins TRBV5-4 and TRBJ1-1, with no clear D. The CDR3 has 14 residues. Trimming left V 5 bases short and J 5 bases short, with 16 bases between. CDR1 SGHNT and CDR2 YYREEE come from the germline V gene (reference sequence). The CDR3 here is CASRDELRRTEAFF. As DNA, the CDR3 is TGTGCCAGCAGAGACGAACTTAGAAGGACTGAAGCTTTCTTT.

A few counts support this clone. CDR3 nucleotides: TGTGCCAGCAGAGCCCAGGGGGAGAGCACTGAAGCTTTCTTT. Protein sequence: CASRAQGESTEAFF. The gene calls are TRBV6-6 and TRBJ1-1, with TRBD1 matching over 7 bases. Germline V gives CDR1 MNHNY, CDR2 SVGAGI (reference sequence). This CDR3 spans 14 amino acids. The trim removed 6 bases at V and 4 bases at J, leaving 8 bases unmatched.

V gene TRBV6-4 combines with J gene TRBJ1-1, with a tentative D call TRBD1 (6 bases). Germline-derived CDR1 and CDR2 are MRHNA and SNTAGT. The CDR3 consists of 13 residues. The V and J ends lost 10 bases and 5 bases respectively, with 17 bases between them. The CDR3, as DNA: TGTGCCACCTTGGGGGGGGGCGGGACTGAAGCTTTCTTT. Protein sequence: CATLGGGGTEAFF.

V is TRBV3-1 (or the pseudogene TRBV3-2) and J is TRBJ2-5; 14 nucleotides agree with TRBD2. With V trimmed by 2 bases and J by 5 bases, 10 bases remained unmatched. CDR1 is LGHDT, CDR2 YNNKEL, per germline (reference sequence). CDR3 size: 18 residues. CDR3 DNA: TGTGCCAGCAGCCAACTAGGACTAGCGGGAGGTTTTGGGGAGACCCAGTACTTC. It encodes CASSQLGLAGGFGETQYF.

This sequence joins TRBV4-3 and TRBJ2-1; 9 bases agree with TRBD2. The CDR3 loop spans 15 amino acids. Unmatched junction bases numbered 7, after V lost 3 bases and J lost 7 bases. Germline assignment: CDR1 LGHNA and CDR2 YSLEER. CDR3 protein: CASSQVAGARNEQFF. The CDR3 bases are TGCGCCAGCAGCCAGGTAGCGGGGGCCAGAAATGAGCAGTTCTTC.

The chain carries TRBV6-5 and TRBJ1-5; weak D call: TRBD1 (6 bases). Per the germline V gene, CDR1 is MNHEY and CDR2 is SVGAGI. This CDR3 region has 12 residues. Trimming removed 6 bases at V and 7 bases at J, with 10 bases between. The CDR3 is CASSRGGQPQHF. The DNA of the CDR3 is TGTGCCAGCAGCAGGGGAGGGCAGCCCCAGCATTTT.

V gene TRBV4-1 combines with J gene TRBJ2-1; 10 nucleotides align to TRBD2. The CDR3 is made up of 15 amino acids. The germline V gene has CDR1 MGHRA and CDR2 YSYEKL. Trimming took 6 bases from V and 7 from J; bases not matched to a gene: 9. The CDR3 DNA follows: TGCGCCAGCAGGGGGTCCGGGACTAGCGTGAATGAGCAGTTCTTC. Translating it yields CASRGSGTSVNEQFF.

CDR3 sequence: CAWSTSTDTQYF. The DNA for the CDR3 is TGTGCCTGGAGCACTAGCACAGATACGCAGTATTTT. V is TRBV30 and J is TRBJ2-3; D not resolved. Trimming shortened V by 3 bases and J by 0 bases, and 4 bases separated the two germline ends. This CDR3 is built from 12 residues. CDR1 is GTSNPN, CDR2 SVGIG, per germline (reference sequence).

About this clone itself: At one boundary the junction diverges from the germline segment, which might be a read error. The rearrangement joins TRBV12-3 or TRBV12-4 to TRBJ2-7, with D tentatively TRBD2 (5 bases). There are 12 residues in the CDR3. The CDR3 sequence is CASSLADYEQYF. The DNA of the CDR3 is TGTGCCAGCAGTCTAGCAGACTACGAGCAGTACTTC.